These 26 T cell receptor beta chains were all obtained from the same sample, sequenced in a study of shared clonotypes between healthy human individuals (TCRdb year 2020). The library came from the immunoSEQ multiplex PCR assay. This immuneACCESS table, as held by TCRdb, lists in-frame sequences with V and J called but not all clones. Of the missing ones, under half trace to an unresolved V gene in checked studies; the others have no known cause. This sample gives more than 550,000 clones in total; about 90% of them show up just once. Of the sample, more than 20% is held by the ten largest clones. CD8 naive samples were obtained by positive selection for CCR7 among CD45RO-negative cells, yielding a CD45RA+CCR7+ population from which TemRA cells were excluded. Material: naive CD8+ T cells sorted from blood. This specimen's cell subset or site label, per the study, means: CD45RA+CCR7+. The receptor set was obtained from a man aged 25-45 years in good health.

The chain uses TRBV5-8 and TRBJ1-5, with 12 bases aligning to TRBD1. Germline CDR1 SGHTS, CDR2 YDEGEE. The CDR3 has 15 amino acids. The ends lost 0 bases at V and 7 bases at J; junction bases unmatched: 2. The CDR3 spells CASSLVGTGGQPQHF. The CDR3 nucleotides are TGTGCCAGCAGCTTGGTAGGGACAGGGGGCCAGCCCCAGCATTTT.

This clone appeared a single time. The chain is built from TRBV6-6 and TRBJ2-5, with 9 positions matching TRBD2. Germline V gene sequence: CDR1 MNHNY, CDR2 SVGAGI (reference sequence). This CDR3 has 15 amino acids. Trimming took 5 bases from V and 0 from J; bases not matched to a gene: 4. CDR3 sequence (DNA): TGTGCCAGCAGTATCCGACTAGCGGACCAAGAGACCCAGTACTTC. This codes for CASSIRLADQETQYF.

The CDR3 here is CASKNGQTSNQPQHF. As DNA, the CDR3 is TGTGCCAGCAAAAATGGACAGACCTCTAATCAGCCCCAGCATTTT. The rearrangement links TRBV27 to TRBJ1-5, with D maybe TRBD1 (6 bases). Between the trimmed V and J ends, which lost 7 bases and 4 bases, there was a span of 17 bases. The CDR3 is 15 residues long. From germline, CDR1 is MNHEY and CDR2 SMNVEV (reference sequence).

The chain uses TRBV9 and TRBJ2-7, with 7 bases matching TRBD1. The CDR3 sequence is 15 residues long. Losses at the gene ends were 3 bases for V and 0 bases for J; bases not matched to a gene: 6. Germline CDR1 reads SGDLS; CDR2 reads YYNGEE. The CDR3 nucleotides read TGTGCCAGCAGCGCCAGCAGACAGGGCTCCTACGAGCAGTACTTC. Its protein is CASSASRQGSYEQYF.

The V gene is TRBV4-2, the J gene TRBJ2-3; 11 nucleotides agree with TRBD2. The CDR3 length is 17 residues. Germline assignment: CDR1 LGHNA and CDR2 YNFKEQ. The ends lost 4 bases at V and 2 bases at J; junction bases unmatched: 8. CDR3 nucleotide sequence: TGTGCCAGCAGCCGTACCACACTAGCGGGAGTCACAGATACGCAGTATTTT. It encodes CASSRTTLAGVTDTQYF.

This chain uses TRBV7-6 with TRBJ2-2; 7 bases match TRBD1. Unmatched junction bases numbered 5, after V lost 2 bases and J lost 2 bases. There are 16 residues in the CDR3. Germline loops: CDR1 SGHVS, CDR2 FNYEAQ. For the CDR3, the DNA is TGTGCCAGCAGCTTATACGGGACAGTAAACACCGGGGAGCTGTTTTTT. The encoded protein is CASSLYGTVNTGELFF.

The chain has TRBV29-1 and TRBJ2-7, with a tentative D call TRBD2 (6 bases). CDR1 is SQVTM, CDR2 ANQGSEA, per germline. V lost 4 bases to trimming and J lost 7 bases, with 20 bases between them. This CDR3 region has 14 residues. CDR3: CSVGLLREAGEQYF. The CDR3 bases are TGCAGCGTTGGGCTTCTAAGGGAGGCGGGGGAGCAGTACTTC.

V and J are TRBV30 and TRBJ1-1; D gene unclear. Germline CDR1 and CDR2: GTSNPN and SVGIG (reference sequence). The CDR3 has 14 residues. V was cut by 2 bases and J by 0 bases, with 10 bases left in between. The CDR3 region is CAWSIRGLNTEAFF. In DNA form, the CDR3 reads TGTGCCTGGAGTATCCGAGGGCTGAACACTGAAGCTTTCTTT.

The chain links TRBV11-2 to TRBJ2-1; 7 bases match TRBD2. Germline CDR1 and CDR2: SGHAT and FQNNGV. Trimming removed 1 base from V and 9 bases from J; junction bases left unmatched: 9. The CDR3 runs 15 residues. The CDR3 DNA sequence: TGTGCCAGCAGCTTAGTCTCGCTAGCGGCGGGTGAGCAGTTCTTC. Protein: CASSLVSLAAGEQFF.

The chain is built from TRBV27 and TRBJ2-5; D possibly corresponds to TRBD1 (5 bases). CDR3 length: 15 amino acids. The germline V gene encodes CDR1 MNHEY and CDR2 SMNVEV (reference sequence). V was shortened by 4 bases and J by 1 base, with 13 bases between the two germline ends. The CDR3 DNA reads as TGTGCCAGCAGTTCTACTGGGGCCTCCCAAGAGACCCAGTACTTC. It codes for CASSSTGASQETQYF.

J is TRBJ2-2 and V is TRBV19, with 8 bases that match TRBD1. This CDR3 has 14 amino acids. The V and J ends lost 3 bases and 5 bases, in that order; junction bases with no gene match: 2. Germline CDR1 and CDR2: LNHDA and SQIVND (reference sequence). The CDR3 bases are TGTGCCAGTAGTATTCACAGGGGGACCGGGGAGCTGTTTTTT. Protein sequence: CASSIHRGTGELFF.

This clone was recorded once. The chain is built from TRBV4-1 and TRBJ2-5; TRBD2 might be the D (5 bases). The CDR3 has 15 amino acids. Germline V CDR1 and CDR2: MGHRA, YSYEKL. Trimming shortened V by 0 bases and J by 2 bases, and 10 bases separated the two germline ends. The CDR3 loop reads CASSQERASQETQYF. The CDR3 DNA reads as TGCGCCAGCAGCCAAGAGAGGGCCTCACAAGAGACCCAGTACTTC.

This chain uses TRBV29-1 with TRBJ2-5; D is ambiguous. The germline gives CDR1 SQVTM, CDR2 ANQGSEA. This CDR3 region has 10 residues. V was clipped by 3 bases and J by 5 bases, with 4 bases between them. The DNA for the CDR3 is TGCAGCGTTGACTTCGAGACCCAGTACTTC. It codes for CSVDFETQYF.

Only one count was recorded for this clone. The CDR3 nucleotides are TGTGCCATCAGTGATTTTTGGGACAGGGACAAAAACATTCAGTACTTC. Residues: CAISDFWDRDKNIQYF. The rearrangement uses TRBV10-3 and TRBJ2-4; 9 bases fit TRBD1. Germline V gene sequence: CDR1 ENHRY, CDR2 SYGVKD. CDR3 length: 16 residues. The V and J ends lost 3 bases and 3 bases, in that order; junction bases with no gene match: 6.

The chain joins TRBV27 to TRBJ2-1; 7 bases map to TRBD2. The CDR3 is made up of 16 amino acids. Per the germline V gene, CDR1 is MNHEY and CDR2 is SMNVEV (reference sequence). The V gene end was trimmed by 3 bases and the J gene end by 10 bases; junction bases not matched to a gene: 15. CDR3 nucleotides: TGTGCCAGCAGTTTTAGAGTGCCTAGCGGTACAAGGGAGCAGTTCTTC. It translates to CASSFRVPSGTREQFF.

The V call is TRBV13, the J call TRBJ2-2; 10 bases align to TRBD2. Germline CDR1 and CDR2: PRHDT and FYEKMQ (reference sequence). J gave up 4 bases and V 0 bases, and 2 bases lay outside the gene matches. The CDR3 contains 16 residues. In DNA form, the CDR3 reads TGTGCCAGCAGCTTAGGGCTAGCGGGAGTCACCGGGGAGCTGTTTTTT. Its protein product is CASSLGLAGVTGELFF.

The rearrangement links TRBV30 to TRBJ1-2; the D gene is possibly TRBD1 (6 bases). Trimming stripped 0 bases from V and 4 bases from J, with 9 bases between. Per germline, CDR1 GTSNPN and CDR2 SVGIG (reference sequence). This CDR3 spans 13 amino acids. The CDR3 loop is CAWSVRGGYGYTF. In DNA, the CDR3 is TGTGCCTGGAGTGTAAGGGGGGGCTATGGCTACACCTTC.

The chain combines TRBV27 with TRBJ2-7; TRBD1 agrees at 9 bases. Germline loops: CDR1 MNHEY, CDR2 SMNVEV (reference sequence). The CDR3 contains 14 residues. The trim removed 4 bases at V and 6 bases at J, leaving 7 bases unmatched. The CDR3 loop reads CASSSRDRDSEQYF. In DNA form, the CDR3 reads TGTGCCAGCAGTTCCCGGGACAGGGACAGCGAGCAGTACTTC.

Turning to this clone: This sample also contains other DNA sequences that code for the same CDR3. The CDR3 coding sequence is TGTGCCAGCAGTCCCTCGACTGGTGGCTACGAGCAGTACTTC. Its translation: CASSPSTGGYEQYF. The chain joins TRBV27 to TRBJ2-7; no clear D gene. Germline CDR1 is MNHEY and CDR2 is SMNVEV (reference sequence). This CDR3 has 14 residues. Deletions cut 5 bases from V and 3 bases from J, with 14 bases between.

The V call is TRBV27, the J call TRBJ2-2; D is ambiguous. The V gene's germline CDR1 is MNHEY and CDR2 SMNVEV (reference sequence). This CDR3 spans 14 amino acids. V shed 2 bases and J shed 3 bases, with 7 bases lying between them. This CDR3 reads CASSLIAYTGELFF. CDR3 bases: TGTGCCAGCAGTTTAATAGCTTACACCGGGGAGCTGTTTTTT.

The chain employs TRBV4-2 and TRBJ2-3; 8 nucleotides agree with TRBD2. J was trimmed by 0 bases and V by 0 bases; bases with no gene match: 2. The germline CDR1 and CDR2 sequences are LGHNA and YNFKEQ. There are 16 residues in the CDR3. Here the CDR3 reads CASSQDERGSTDTQYF. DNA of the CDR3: TGTGCCAGCAGCCAAGATGAGCGGGGGAGCACAGATACGCAGTATTTT.

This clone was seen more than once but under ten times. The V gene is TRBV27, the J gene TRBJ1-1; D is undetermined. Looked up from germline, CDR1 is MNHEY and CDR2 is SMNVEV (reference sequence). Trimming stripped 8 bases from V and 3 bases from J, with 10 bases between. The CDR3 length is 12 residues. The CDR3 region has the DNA TGTGCCAGCGTTAAAGGGTACACTGAAGCTTTCTTT. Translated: CASVKGYTEAFF.

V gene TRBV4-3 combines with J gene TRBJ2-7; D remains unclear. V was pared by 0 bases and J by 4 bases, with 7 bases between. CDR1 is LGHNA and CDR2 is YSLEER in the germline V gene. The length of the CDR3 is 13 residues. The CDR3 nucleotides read TGCGCCAGCAGCCAAGAGGGTGGATACGAGCAGTACTTC. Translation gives CASSQEGGYEQYF.

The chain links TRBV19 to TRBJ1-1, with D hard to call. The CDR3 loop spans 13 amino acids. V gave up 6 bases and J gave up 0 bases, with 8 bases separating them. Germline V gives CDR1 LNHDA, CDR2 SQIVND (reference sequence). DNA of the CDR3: TGTGCCAGTAGCGACGGAATGAACACTGAAGCTTTCTTT. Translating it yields CASSDGMNTEAFF.

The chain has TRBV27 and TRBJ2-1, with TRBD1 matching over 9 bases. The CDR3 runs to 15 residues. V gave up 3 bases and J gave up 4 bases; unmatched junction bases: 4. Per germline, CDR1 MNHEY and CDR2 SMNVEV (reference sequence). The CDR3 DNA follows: TGTGCCAGCAGTTTGGCACAGGGGGCGTACAATGAGCAGTTCTTC. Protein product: CASSLAQGAYNEQFF.

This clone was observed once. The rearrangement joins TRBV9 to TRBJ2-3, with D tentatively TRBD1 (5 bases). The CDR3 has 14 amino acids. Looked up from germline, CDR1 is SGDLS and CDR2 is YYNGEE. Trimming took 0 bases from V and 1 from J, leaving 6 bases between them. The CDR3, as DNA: TGTGCCAGCAGCGTAGAGGGGCGCACAGATACGCAGTATTTT. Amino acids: CASSVEGRTDTQYF.